This T cell receptor beta chain appears in the sequencing data of a study of shared clonotypes between healthy human individuals. For the study at large: Serving as donors were two women and a few men, whose ages spanned 18 to 49.

Study results and caveats: Between a handful of donors, naive CD4 clonotypes were shared at a level of roughly 5.5%.

On this clone: The antigen remains undetermined.

At a deep level, the assay was run. Genomic DNA of every subset was divided equally among multiple immunoSEQ plates. TCRdb's copy holds only in-frame clones and misses some; the assay was immunoSEQ multiplex PCR. The sample has a few million clones, just over 90% seen once. This CDR3 is 15 amino acids long. CDR1 SGHRS and CDR2 YFSETQ come from the germline V gene. With 0 bases removed from V and 3 bases from J, the gap between germline ends came to 12 bases. Input material: naive CD4+ T cells from PBMCs. This sample's subset: CD45RA+ positively selected. The receptor was derived from a man aged 18 to 30 in good health. Some clones in this sample may be carry-over from other donors' samples. This rearrangement joins TRBV5-1 to TRBJ2-5, with D possibly being TRBD2 (6 bases). The CDR3 DNA sequence: TGCGCCAGCAGCTTGGCCGGAGCGGGTAAAGAGACCCAGTACTTC. This translates into CASSLAGAGKETQYF. Combining the CDR3 with reference TRBV5-1 and TRBJ2-5 gives the whole variable domain KAGVTQTPRYLIKTRGQQVTLSCSPISGHRSVSWYQQTPGQGLQFLFEYFSETQRNKGNFPGRFSGRQFSNSRSEMNVSTLELGDSALYLCASSLAGAGKETQYFGPGTRLLVL.